These 21 T cell receptor beta chains share one sample of origin, sequenced in a study of shared clonotypes between healthy human individuals. Naivety among CD8 cells was defined by CD45RO negativity and positive CCR7 selection, thereby excluding terminally differentiated effector memory CD45RA+ cells. TCRdb's copy holds only in-frame clones and misses some; the assay was immunoSEQ multiplex PCR. The sample records about 2.1 million clones, about 93% being singletons. Sequencing was carried out using naive CD8+ T cells from PBMCs. The receptor source for this set is a man aged 18-30 years in good health. Some clones in this sample may be carry-over from other donors' samples.

The genes are TRBV5-6 and TRBJ1-3; D not certain. V was trimmed by 4 bases and J by 2 bases, leaving 13 bases between them. The CDR3 consists of 15 residues. From germline, CDR1 is SGHDT and CDR2 YYEEEE. This CDR3 is CASSASVAAGNTIYF. DNA for the CDR3: TGTGCCAGCAGCGCTTCTGTCGCTGCTGGAAACACCATATATTTT.

The J gene is TRBJ2-3, the V gene TRBV10-2, with 7 bases lining up with TRBD2. The V and J ends lost 0 bases and 5 bases, in that order; junction bases with no gene match: 5. The CDR3 is 15 amino acids. The V gene's germline CDR1 is WSHSY and CDR2 SAAADI. The CDR3 nucleotides read TGCGCCAGCAGTGAGTCAAGGGCGGGAGTAGATACGCAGTATTTT. This sequence encodes CASSESRAGVDTQYF.

In this sample, this clone turned up once. This rearrangement joins TRBV9 to TRBJ2-1, with a possible D match to TRBD1 (7 bases). V was clipped by 0 bases and J by 10 bases, with 20 bases between them. The V gene's germline CDR1 is SGDLS and CDR2 YYNGEE. This CDR3 has 16 amino acids. The CDR3 reads CASSVGQGGKGSEQFF. DNA of the CDR3: TGTGCCAGCAGCGTAGGGCAGGGGGGCAAGGGATCAGAGCAGTTCTTC.

The chain recombines TRBV27 with TRBJ1-2; a weak D match, TRBD1 (6 bases). V dropped 0 bases and J dropped 8 bases, with 16 bases sitting between them. In germline, CDR1 is MNHEY, CDR2 SMNVEV (reference sequence). CDR3 length: 15 amino acids. CDR3 DNA sequence: TGTGCCAGCAGTTTATCGGTAACAGGGTTTTACGGCTACACCTTC. Its protein product is CASSLSVTGFYGYTF.

This chain uses TRBV27 with TRBJ2-1; D unresolved. The V end lost 2 bases, the J end lost 9 bases, and 17 bases lay between the germline ends. Germline V gives CDR1 MNHEY, CDR2 SMNVEV (reference sequence). The CDR3 totals 15 residues. CDR3 residues: CASSLGRASFTEQFF. For the CDR3, the DNA is TGTGCCAGCAGTTTAGGGCGAGCATCGTTCACTGAGCAGTTCTTC.

Comments on this clone: The same CDR3 arises from other DNA sequences in this sample as well. The genes are TRBV7-9 and TRBJ1-1; no clear D. The CDR3 covers 12 residues. Between the trimmed V and J ends, which lost 1 base and 6 bases, there was a span of 6 bases. In germline, CDR1 is SEHNR, CDR2 FQNEAQ (reference sequence). DNA for the CDR3: TGTGCCAGCAGCTTAGGCTCCCCTGAAGCTTTCTTT. It codes for CASSLGSPEAFF.

The chain has TRBV14 and TRBJ2-5; D not resolved. CDR1 and CDR2 (germline): SGHDN, FVKESK. Deletions cut 6 bases from V and 2 bases from J, with 7 bases between. The CDR3 covers 12 residues. The CDR3 loop is CASSARQETQYF. CDR3 nucleotides: TGTGCCAGCAGTGCCAGACAAGAGACCCAGTACTTC.

The V gene is TRBV28, the J gene TRBJ2-3, with 12 bases identical to TRBD2. This CDR3 is built from 14 residues. Trimming cost V 7 bases and J 6 bases; bases outside gene matches: 5. Germline CDR1 MDHEN, CDR2 SYDVKM. The CDR3 sequence is CASTNLAGGDTQYF. CDR3 DNA: TGTGCCAGCACCAATCTAGCGGGAGGGGATACGCAGTATTTT.

The rearrangement joins TRBV9 to TRBJ1-1; D remains unclear. V was cut by 3 bases and J by 1 base, with 4 bases left in between. Germline V CDR1 and CDR2: SGDLS, YYNGEE. The CDR3 loop spans 12 amino acids. The CDR3 spells CASSGTNTEAFF. For the CDR3, the DNA is TGTGCCAGCAGCGGGACGAACACTGAAGCTTTCTTT.

The sample holds a few counts of this clone. The chain carries TRBV4-1 and TRBJ1-1; no firm D call. V lost 0 bases and J 0 bases, leaving 8 bases between the germline ends. Per germline, CDR1 MGHRA and CDR2 YSYEKL. There are 15 residues in the CDR3. CDR3 sequence reads: CASSQDHGLNTEAFF. The CDR3 DNA is TGCGCCAGCAGCCAAGATCACGGATTGAACACTGAAGCTTTCTTT.

The chain combines TRBV11-2 with TRBJ2-7; no definite D call. V dropped 3 bases and J dropped 4 bases, with 10 bases sitting between them. The CDR3 is made up of 13 amino acids. CDR1 is SGHAT and CDR2 is FQNNGV in the germline V gene. The CDR3 spells CASSFPPPYEQYF. CDR3 in DNA: TGTGCCAGCAGCTTCCCCCCCCCGTACGAGCAGTACTTC.

The chain links TRBV7-8 to TRBJ1-2; D gene unclear. V shed 5 bases and J shed 8 bases, with 18 bases lying between them. This CDR3 has 14 amino acids. The germline V gene encodes CDR1 SGHVS and CDR2 FQNEAQ. The CDR3 DNA reads TGTGCCAGCAGCCCCAACCCGGGATCTTCGGGCTACACCTTC. Translation: CASSPNPGSSGYTF. The full variable domain, completed using reference TRBV7-8 and TRBJ1-2, is GAGVSQSPRYKVAKRGQDVALRCDPISGHVSLFWYQQALGQGPEFLTYFQNEAQLDKSGLPSDRFFAERPEGSVSTLKIQRTQQEDSAVYLCASSPNPGSSGYTFGSGTRLTVV.

This chain joins TRBV7-9 and TRBJ2-5; possibly TRBD1 for D (5 bases). The V gene lost 4 bases and the J gene lost 1 base, with 10 bases spanning the gap. The germline V gene has CDR1 SEHNR and CDR2 FQNEAQ (reference sequence). This CDR3 is built from 14 residues. CDR3 DNA sequence: TGTGCCAGCAGCTCACAGGCCCCCCAAGAGACCCAGTACTTC. It yields the protein CASSSQAPQETQYF.

This sequence joins TRBV5-1 and TRBJ1-2; tentative D call: TRBD1 (6 bases). Germline CDR1 reads SGHRS; CDR2 reads YFSETQ. This CDR3 is 14 amino acids long. Trimming removed 0 bases at V and 4 bases at J, with 10 bases between. The CDR3: CASSLARDIYGYTF. The DNA for the CDR3 is TGCGCCAGCAGCTTGGCCCGGGACATCTATGGCTACACCTTC.

V is TRBV4-1 and J is TRBJ2-7; 11 bases line up with TRBD1. Germline V gives CDR1 MGHRA, CDR2 YSYEKL. This CDR3 is built from 18 residues. Trimming took 0 bases from V and 4 from J; bases not matched to a gene: 11. CDR3 bases: TGCGCCAGCAGCCAAGAACTCGCCGGACAGGGGGCCCTATACGAGCAGTACTTC. This encodes CASSQELAGQGALYEQYF.

V and J are TRBV4-1 and TRBJ1-2; D not certain. The germline CDR1 and CDR2 sequences are MGHRA and YSYEKL. This CDR3 is built from 15 residues. The V end was cut by 0 bases, the J end by 8 bases, with 16 bases between. The CDR3 is CASSQDRASTPGYTF. Here the CDR3 DNA reads TGCGCCAGCAGCCAAGATCGTGCCTCCACCCCGGGCTACACCTTC.

The chain carries TRBV12-5 and TRBJ2-5, with 14 positions matching TRBD2. The CDR3 has 16 residues. V was pared by 6 bases and J by 1 base, with 4 bases of the junction left unmatched. From germline, CDR1 is LGHNT and CDR2 FRNRAP. CDR3 coding DNA: TGTGCTAGTGGCCCGGGACTAGCGGGAGTCCAAGAGACCCAGTACTTC. It is translated as CASGPGLAGVQETQYF.

The chain couples TRBV28 to TRBJ1-5; 12 bases are a match to TRBD1. Germline CDR1 and CDR2: MDHEN and SYDVKM. The CDR3 loop spans 14 amino acids. The V segment lost 8 bases and the J segment 4 bases; nucleotides outside the gene matches: 3. CDR3 sequence: CASRDRGQNQPQHF. Written as DNA, the CDR3 is TGTGCCAGCCGGGACAGGGGGCAGAATCAGCCCCAGCATTTT.

CDR3 DNA sequence: TGTGCCTGGAAGGGTAGGGTAGGTAGCTATGGCTACACCTTC. Amino acids: CAWKGRVGSYGYTF. This chain links TRBV30 with TRBJ1-2; no firm D call. V was shortened by 4 bases and J by 4 bases, with 16 bases between the two germline ends. Germline CDR1 GTSNPN, CDR2 SVGIG (reference sequence). This CDR3 is 14 amino acids long.

The chain joins TRBV9 to TRBJ2-1; D might be TRBD1 (6 bases). Deletions cut 0 bases from V and 7 bases from J, with 14 bases between. The CDR3 spans 15 residues. CDR1 SGDLS and CDR2 YYNGEE come from the germline V gene. This CDR3 reads CASSVGPGVKNEQFF. As DNA, the CDR3 is TGTGCCAGCAGCGTAGGGCCAGGGGTTAAAAATGAGCAGTTCTTC.

The chain combines TRBV11-2 with TRBJ2-2; D is unclear. Germline values: CDR1 SGHAT, CDR2 FQNNGV. V dropped 2 bases and J dropped 5 bases, with 6 bases sitting between them. This CDR3 is 13 amino acids long. The CDR3 DNA reads as TGTGCCAGCAGCTTAACCCCTACCGGGGAGCTGTTTTTT. Encoded protein: CASSLTPTGELFF.